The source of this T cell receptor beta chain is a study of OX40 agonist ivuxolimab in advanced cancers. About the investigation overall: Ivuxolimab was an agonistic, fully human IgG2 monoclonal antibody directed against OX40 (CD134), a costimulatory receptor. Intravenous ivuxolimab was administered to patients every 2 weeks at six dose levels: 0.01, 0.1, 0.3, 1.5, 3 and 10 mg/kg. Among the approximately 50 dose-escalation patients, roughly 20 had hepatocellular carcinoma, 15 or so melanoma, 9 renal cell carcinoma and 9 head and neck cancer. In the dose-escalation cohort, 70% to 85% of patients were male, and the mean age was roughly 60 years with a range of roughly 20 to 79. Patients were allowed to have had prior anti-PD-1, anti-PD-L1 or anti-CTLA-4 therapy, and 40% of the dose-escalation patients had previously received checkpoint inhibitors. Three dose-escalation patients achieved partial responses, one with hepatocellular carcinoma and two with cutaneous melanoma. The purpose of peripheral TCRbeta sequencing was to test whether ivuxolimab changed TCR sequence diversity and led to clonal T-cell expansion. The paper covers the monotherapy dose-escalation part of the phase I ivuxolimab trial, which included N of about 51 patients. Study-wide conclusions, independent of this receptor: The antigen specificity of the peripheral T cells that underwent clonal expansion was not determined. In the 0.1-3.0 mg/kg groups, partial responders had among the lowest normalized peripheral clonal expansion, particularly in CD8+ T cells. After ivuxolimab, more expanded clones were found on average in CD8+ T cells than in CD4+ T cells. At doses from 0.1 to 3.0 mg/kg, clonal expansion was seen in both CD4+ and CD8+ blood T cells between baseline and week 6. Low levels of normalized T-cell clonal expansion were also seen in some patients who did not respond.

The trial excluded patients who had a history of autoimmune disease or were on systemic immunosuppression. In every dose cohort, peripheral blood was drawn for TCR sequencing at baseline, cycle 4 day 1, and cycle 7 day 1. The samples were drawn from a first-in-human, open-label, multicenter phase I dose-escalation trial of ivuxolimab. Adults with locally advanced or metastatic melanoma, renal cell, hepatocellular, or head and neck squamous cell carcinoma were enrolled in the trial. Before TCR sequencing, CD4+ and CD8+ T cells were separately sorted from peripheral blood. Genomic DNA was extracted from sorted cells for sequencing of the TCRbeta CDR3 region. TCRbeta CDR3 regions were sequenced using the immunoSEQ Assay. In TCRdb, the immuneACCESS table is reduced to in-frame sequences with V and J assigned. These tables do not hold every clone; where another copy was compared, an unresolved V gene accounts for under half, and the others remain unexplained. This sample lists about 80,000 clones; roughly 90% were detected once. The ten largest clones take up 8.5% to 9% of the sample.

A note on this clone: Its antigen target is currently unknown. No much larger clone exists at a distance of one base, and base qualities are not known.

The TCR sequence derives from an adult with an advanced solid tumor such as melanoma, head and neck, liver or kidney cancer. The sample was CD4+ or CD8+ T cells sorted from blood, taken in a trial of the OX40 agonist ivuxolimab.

The DNA sequence is given as TGTGCCAGCAGCCTCCCGGGGCGTTCCTACGAGCAGTACTTC. This yields the protein CASSLPGRSYEQYF. This receptor chain uses TRBV5-6 and TRBJ2-7; the D region is possibly TRBD1 or TRBD2, each matching across 5 bases. The V end loses 4 bases and the J end loses 1 base, and a stretch of 12 bases separates them. The cysteine opens and the phenylalanine closes a CDR3 of 14 amino acids. CDR3 DNA only is kept here, 42 bases in frame from base 1. CDR1 and CDR2, looked up from the germline V gene, are SGHDT and YYEEEE.